The TCR beta chain under discussion was sequenced for a study of spatial heterogeneity in lung cancer. Across the whole study: Those follow-up PBMC samples that were available underwent sequencing, at a median interval of roughly two years following resection. Study-wide findings and caveats: Ubiquitous expanded tumor TCRs appeared in blood more at resection than follow-up.

This clonotype was seen at least ten times. Antigen unknown. TCRdb re-called the 5' RACE reads through MiXCR, storing one row per CDR3 protein. The sample holds 23,000 or so distinct CDR3 sequences, over 7.5% seen once. Time point in this sample: blood at routine non-recurrence follow-up after resection. Whole RNA obtained from tumor, nontumor lung or frozen PBMC underwent sequencing without sorting. This CDR3 comprises 13 residues. CDR1 SEHNR and CDR2 FQNEAQ come from the germline V gene (reference sequence). V lost 6 bases and J 7 bases, leaving 16 bases between the germline ends. Sequences were derived from PBMCs, sampled at follow-up. The TCR was taken from a male donor with early-stage non-small cell lung cancer. The V gene is TRBV7-9, the J gene TRBJ2-7, with D uncertain. The CDR3, as DNA: TGTGCCAGCAGTTTCGGCGGCCTCGTGGAGCAGTACTTC. Protein: CASSFGGLVEQYF.